The clone carrying this T cell receptor beta chain was detected many times. These data originate in a study of T cells in Graves' hyperthyroidism and ophthalmopathy. Using RNA transcripts as the source, TCR beta CDR3 regions were amplified. HTBI primers were the set used in a first-round RT-PCR of the TCR CDR3. TCRdb redid the calling of the multiplex PCR reads with MiXCR, one entry per CDR3 protein. Of hundreds of thousands of distinct CDR3 sequences in the sample, roughly 17% were seen once. The germline gives CDR1 MNHNS, CDR2 SASEGT. This CDR3 contains 15 residues. The V and J ends lost 2 bases and 2 bases respectively, with 13 bases between them. Pregnant or lactating patients were excluded, as were those with uncontrolled infection or other autoimmune disease.

This receptor was identified in a woman in her 30s with Graves' hyperthyroidism. The gene calls are TRBV6-1 and TRBJ2-7, with unresolved D. Specimen: blood. CDR3: CASSEKNWSTYEQYF. The CDR3, as DNA: TGTGCCAGCAGTGAAAAAAACTGGTCCACCTACGAGCAGTACTTC.